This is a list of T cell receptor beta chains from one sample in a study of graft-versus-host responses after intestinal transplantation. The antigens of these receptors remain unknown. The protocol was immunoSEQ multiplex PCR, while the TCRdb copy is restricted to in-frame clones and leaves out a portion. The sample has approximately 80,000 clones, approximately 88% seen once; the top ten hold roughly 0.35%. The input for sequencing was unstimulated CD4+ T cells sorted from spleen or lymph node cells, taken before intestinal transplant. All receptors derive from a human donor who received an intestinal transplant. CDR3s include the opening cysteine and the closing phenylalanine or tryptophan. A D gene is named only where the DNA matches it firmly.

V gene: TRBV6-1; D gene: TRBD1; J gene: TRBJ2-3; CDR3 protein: CASSPRTGGRDTQYF
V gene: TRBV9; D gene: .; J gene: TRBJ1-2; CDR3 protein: CASSVEPVANYGYTF
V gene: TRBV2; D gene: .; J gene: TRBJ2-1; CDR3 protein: CAPGGAYNEQFF
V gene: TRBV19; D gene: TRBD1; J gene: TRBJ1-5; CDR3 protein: CASSIAAGGGNQPQHF
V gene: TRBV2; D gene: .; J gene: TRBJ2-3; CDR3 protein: CASRRRDTQYF
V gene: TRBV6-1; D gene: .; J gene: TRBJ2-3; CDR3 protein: CASRFLATADTQYF
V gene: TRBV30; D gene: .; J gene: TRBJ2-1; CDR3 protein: CAWRRVGVSSYNEQFF
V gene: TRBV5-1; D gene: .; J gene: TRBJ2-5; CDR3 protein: CASSLGVRGSGSQETQYF
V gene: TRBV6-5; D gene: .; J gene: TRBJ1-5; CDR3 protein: CASSLTGYSNQPQHF
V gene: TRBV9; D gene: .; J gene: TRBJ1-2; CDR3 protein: CASSVDGVVGGYTF
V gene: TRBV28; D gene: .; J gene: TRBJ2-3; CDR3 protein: CASSLPKPTGSTDTQYF
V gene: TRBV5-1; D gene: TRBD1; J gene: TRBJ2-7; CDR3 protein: CASSRTGTGVTEQYF
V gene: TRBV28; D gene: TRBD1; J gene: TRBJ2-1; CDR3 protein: CASSSQGTAFYNEQFF
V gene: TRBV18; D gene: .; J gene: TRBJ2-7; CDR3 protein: CASSPRAARQGQYF
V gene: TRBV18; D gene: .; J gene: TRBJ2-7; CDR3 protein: CASSLRGGYEQYF
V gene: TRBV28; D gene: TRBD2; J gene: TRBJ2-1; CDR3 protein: CASAGGGYNEQFF
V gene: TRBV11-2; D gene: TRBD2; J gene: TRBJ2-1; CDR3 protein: CASKVAGDIYNEQFF
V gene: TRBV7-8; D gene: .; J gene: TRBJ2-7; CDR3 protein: CASSLAESLGEQYF
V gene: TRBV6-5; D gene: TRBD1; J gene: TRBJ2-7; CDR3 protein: CASSSGQVRYF
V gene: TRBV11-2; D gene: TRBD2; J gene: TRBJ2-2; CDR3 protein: CASSLSGGASGELFF
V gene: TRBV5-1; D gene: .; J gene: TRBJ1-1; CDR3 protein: CASRANSNMNTEAFF
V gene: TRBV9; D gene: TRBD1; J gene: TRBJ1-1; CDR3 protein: CASSPQGQMNTEAFF
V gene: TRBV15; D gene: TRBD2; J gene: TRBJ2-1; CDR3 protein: CATSRSPSGKYNEQFF
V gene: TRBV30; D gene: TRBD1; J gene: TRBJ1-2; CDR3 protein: CAWSRDRGLGYTF
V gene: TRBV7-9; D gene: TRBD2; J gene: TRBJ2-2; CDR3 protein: CASSSVFGLAGGVAGELFF
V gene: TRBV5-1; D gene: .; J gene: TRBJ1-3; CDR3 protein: CASSDRLGSGNTIYF
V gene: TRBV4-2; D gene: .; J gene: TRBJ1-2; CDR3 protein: CASSDTWTAGGRYGYTF
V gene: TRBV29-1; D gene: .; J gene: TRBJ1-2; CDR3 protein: CSVEDRRGNYGYTF
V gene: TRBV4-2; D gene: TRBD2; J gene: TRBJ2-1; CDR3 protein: CASSQESLAGGNNEQFF
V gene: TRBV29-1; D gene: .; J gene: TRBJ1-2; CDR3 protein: CSASTGLTYGYTF
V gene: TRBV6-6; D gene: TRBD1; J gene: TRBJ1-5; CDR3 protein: CASSAMAGGQPQHF
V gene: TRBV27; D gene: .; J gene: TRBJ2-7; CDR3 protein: CASSSTYEQYF
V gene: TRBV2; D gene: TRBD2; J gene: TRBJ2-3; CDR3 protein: CASSEGAGEADTQYF
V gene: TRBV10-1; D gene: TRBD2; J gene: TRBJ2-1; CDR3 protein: CASSESRLAGGHYNEQFF
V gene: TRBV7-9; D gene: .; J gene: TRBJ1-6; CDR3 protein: CASSLLGSGAGRSSPLHF
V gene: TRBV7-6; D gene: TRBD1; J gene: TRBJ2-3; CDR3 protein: CASSRTGLRTDTQYF
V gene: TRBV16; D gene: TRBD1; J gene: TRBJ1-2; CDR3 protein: CASSQGTGGKVGYTF
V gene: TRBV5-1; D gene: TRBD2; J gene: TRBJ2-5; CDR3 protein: CASSLGGASGAQETQYF
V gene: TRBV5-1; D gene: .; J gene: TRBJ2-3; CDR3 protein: CASSLAERGTQYF
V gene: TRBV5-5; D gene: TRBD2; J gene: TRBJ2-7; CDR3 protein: CASSPTSGRIAYEQYF
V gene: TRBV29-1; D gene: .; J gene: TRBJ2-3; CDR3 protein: CSPSDTQYF
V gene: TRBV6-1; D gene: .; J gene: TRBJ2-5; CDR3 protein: CASSELAETQYF
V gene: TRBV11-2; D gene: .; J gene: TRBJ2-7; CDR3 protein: CASSLGEGGRVYEQYF
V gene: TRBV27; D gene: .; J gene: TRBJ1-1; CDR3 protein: CASRTYSDRTTSEAFF
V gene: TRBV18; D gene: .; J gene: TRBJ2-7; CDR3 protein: CASSPSIGVRAYEQYF